This T cell receptor beta chain came from a study of cytotoxic CD8 clonotypes in ibrutinib-treated CLL. Study context: Overall, around 25 responses were partial and 2 complete; following median roughly 62 months, roughly 15 patients stayed remitted and about 12 progressed. Findings and limits, study-wide: Baseline clonality, higher than in age-matched healthy donors, tracked circulating CD8+ T-cell counts.

Assay: immunoSEQ multiplex PCR; the TCRdb copy retains only in-frame clones and omits some. This sample has roughly 63,000 clones, with 45% to 60% found just once. Extraction of 1.5 to 2.5 micrograms of genomic DNA from cryopreserved PBMCs supplied material for TCR beta libraries. For this clone: Its specificity is not known.

This specimen was PBMCs, taken after 12 months of ibrutinib treatment. This sequence originates from a human donor with chronic lymphocytic leukemia.

As DNA, the CDR3 is TGCGCCAGCAGCTTGGACTTGGGCACGCAGTATTTT. It is translated as CASSLDLGTQYF. The chain employs TRBV5-1 and TRBJ2-3, with D unresolved. Germline assignment: CDR1 SGHRS and CDR2 YFSETQ. V dropped 0 bases and J dropped 9 bases, with 8 bases sitting between them. The CDR3 extends over 12 amino acids.